The 9 T cell receptor beta chains given below trace back to one sample, sequenced in a study of blood T cell repertoires in COVID-19. Using immunoSEQ multiplex PCR, the repertoire was profiled, and TCRdb retains in-frame clones only, with some absent. The sample records more than 40,000 clones, roughly nine tenths being singletons. The sequenced sample was peripheral blood. The origin of the receptors is a man aged 65 to 85 with acute or convalescent COVID-19.

This clone was recorded once. The chain couples TRBV5-1 to TRBJ1-1, with D uncertain. With 4 bases removed from V and 8 bases from J, the gap between germline ends came to 12 bases. Germline lookup yields CDR1 SGHRS and CDR2 YFSETQ. CDR3 length: 12 residues. As DNA, the CDR3 is TGCGCCAGCAGCCCGGAGAGCAGAGAAGCTTTCTTT. This sequence encodes CASSPESREAFF.

The chain employs TRBV3-1 (or the pseudogene TRBV3-2) and TRBJ2-4; 8 nucleotides match TRBD1. The J segment lost 0 bases and the V segment lost 5 bases, leaving 9 bases of the junction unmatched. The CDR3 has 17 amino acids. Per the germline V gene, CDR1 is LGHDT and CDR2 is YNNKEL (reference sequence). CDR3 in amino acids: CASSSHPGQVAKNIQYF. In nucleotides, the CDR3 is TGTGCCAGCAGCTCGCACCCGGGACAGGTAGCCAAAAACATTCAGTACTTC.

The V call is TRBV18, the J call TRBJ1-5, with 7 bases lining up with TRBD1. J was trimmed by 7 bases and V by 3 bases; bases with no gene match: 6. Germline V gene lookup returns CDR1 KGHSH and CDR2 LQKENI. The length of the CDR3 is 14 residues. CDR3 nucleotides: TGTGCCAGCTCACCGGGAACAGGGGACCAGCCCCAGCATTTT. Protein product: CASSPGTGDQPQHF.

This clone has just one count. The CDR3 DNA sequence: TGTGCCATCAGTGAGTCATACGGTCAACATCAGCCCCAGCATTTT. Amino acid sequence: CAISESYGQHQPQHF. This rearrangement joins TRBV10-3 to TRBJ1-5; D not certain. This CDR3 spans 15 amino acids. Germline V gene sequence: CDR1 ENHRY, CDR2 SYGVKD. V was pared by 0 bases and J by 5 bases, with 11 bases between.

This clone was detected only once. The chain employs TRBV6-4 and TRBJ2-3; 9 nucleotides line up with TRBD1. V dropped 0 bases and J dropped 2; count of bases not matched to a gene: 6. From germline, CDR1 is MRHNA and CDR2 SNTAGT. The CDR3 is 17 residues long. The CDR3 DNA reads as TGTGCCAGCAGTGACTCCTTTAGGACAGGGGTCACAGATACGCAGTATTTT. Translated, it gives CASSDSFRTGVTDTQYF.

The chain has TRBV6-5 and TRBJ1-1, with D possibly matching TRBD1 (6 bases). The CDR3 length is 14 residues. Germline V gene lookup returns CDR1 MNHEY and CDR2 SVGAGI. Trimming took 6 bases from V and 4 from J, leaving 15 bases between them. The CDR3 DNA follows: TGTGCCAGCAGAATCACAGGGAAAGTCACTGAAGCTTTCTTT. This sequence encodes CASRITGKVTEAFF.

The rearrangement links TRBV4-1 to TRBJ2-3, with 7 bases aligning to TRBD2. The CDR3 covers 15 residues. In germline, CDR1 is MGHRA, CDR2 YSYEKL. J lost 1 base, V lost 2 bases, and 3 bases had no gene match. CDR3 sequence (DNA): TGCGCCAGCAGCCAATCACTAGCGCGCACAGATACGCAGTATTTT. It specifies CASSQSLARTDTQYF.

Worth noting for this clone: Other DNA sequences of this sample code for an identical CDR3. The rearrangement links TRBV12-3 or TRBV12-4 to TRBJ1-5; D is uncertain. V was shortened by 5 bases and J by 5 bases, with 7 bases between the two germline ends. This CDR3 contains 12 residues. The CDR3 reads CASSPVHQPQHF. CDR3 sequence (DNA): TGTGCCAGCAGTCCAGTGCATCAGCCCCAGCATTTT.

The chain carries TRBV2 and TRBJ2-7; tentatively, D is TRBD1 (5 bases). With 5 bases removed from V and 0 bases from J, the gap between germline ends came to 14 bases. The CDR3 sequence is 15 residues long. The germline gives CDR1 SNHLY, CDR2 FYNNEI. The CDR3 protein is CASSNSRVTSYEQYF. DNA for the CDR3: TGTGCCAGCAGTAACTCCAGGGTGACCTCCTACGAGCAGTACTTC.